The T cell receptor (beta chain) described here comes from a study of tumor-infiltrating lymphocytes in primary liver carcinoma. Study-wide context: Among the tumors, stages were T1-T3 N0M0 and sizes about 4 to 11 cm.

From unsorted bulk tissue weighing roughly 19-32 mg, DNA and RNA were co-extracted. Surgical resection was the treatment these patients received for primary liver carcinoma. Study outcomes and limitations: Tumor samples exhibited a significantly greater top-250-clone fraction than blood samples (p = 0.039). In tumor-adjacent and tumor-blood pairs, overlap was lower than in tumor region pairs.

TCR beta cDNA was reverse-transcribed from 500 ng of total RNA. The reaction used a constant-region primer and ProtoScript II reverse transcriptase. What produced the TCR beta libraries was three nested multiplex PCR rounds using slightly modified ARM-PCR. PCR rounds one and two used TRBV1-TRBV30 forward primers with a C-beta reverse primer for around 11 cycles each. TCRdb reanalysed the multiplex PCR reads using MiXCR and keeps one entry per CDR3 protein. The data hold nearly 50,000 distinct CDR3 sequences, with over 65% observed a single time. As concerns this clonotype: Its specificity is unknown.

The V gene lost 6 bases and the J gene lost 5 bases, with 22 bases spanning the gap. The germline CDR1 and CDR2 sequences are SGHAT and FQNNGV. The CDR3 sequence is 16 residues long. V gene TRBV11-2 combines with J gene TRBJ2-5; D is perhaps TRBD2 (6 bases). The sequence was collected from a man in his forties with primary liver carcinoma and hepatitis B virus infection. Sequencing input: liver tumor tissue from sampling region 3. Subset indicated: tumor region T3, left-lateral pole. The CDR3: CASRSWDSAHKETQYF. In nucleotides, the CDR3 is TGTGCCAGCAGATCCTGGGACTCGGCCCACAAGGAGACCCAGTACTTC.